This TCR beta chain is from a study of cytomegalovirus exposure and HLA in healthy donors. Whole-study context: It was reported in a later analysis that the same platform had been used for the 120 validation repertoires as for the 666 first-cohort repertoires. Study-wide results and caveats: According to the study, roughly 160 TCR beta chains were cytomegalovirus-associated. In vitro checks showed that a few CMV-associated chains really do target CMV antigens.

Libraries were prepared by immunoSEQ multiplex PCR; TCRdb keeps only in-frame clonotypes and omits some of them. The data hold some 110,000 clones, with more than 70% observed a single time. About this clone itself: Its antigen is unidentified.

The CDR3 runs 13 residues. Trimming removed 5 bases at V and 11 bases at J, with 18 bases between. Germline values: CDR1 SEHNR, CDR2 FQNEAQ (reference sequence). What was sequenced was PBMCs. The chain joins TRBV7-9 to TRBJ1-1, with D possibly matching TRBD1 (5 bases). The source is a man younger than 30 in good health and CMV-seronegative. Here the CDR3 DNA reads TGTGCCAGCAGCCGCCTCCTTGCAGGGCATGCTTTCTTT. Its protein product is CASSRLLAGHAFF.